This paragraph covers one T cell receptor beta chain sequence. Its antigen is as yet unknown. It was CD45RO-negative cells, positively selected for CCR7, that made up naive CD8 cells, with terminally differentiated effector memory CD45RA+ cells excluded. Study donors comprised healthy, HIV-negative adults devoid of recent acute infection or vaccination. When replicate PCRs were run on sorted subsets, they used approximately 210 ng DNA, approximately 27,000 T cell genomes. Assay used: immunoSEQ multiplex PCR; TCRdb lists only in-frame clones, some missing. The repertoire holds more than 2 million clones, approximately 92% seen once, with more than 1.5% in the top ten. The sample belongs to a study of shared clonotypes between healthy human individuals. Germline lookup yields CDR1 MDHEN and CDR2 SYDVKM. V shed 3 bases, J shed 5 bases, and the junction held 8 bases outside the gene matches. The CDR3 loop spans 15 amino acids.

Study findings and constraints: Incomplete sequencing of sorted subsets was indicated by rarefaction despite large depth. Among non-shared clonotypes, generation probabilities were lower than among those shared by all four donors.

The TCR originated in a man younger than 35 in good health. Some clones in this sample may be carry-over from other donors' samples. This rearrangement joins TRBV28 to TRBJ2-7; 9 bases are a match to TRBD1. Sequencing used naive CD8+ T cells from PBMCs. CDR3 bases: TGTGCCAGCAGTTTGGGGGGACAGGGATCCCACGAGCAGTACTTC. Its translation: CASSLGGQGSHEQYF. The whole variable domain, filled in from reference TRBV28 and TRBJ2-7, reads DVKVTQSSRYLVKRTGEKVFLECVQDMDHENMFWYRQDPGLGLRLIYFSYDVKMKEKGDIPEGYSVSREKKERFSLILESASTNQTSMYLCASSLGGQGSHEQYFGPGTRLTVT.